This TCR beta chain was recorded in a study of blood T cell repertoires in COVID-19. In the study overall: COVID-19 samples, acute and convalescent, were from the United States, Italy and Spain.

Trimming took 5 bases from V and 3 from J; bases not matched to a gene: 6. The CDR3 covers 16 residues. Germline-derived CDR1 and CDR2 are SSHAT and FNYEAQ (reference sequence). Authors' analysis steps: Reference gene primer amplification yielded estimated nucleated cell counts. Measured with immunoSEQ multiplex PCR; TCRdb has only the in-frame clones, and not every one. V and J calls and clone size come straight from that table; D and trimming were deduced from the DNA. The sample lists 150,000 to 180,000 clones, roughly 80% occurring once. The sequenced material came from peripheral blood. The sequence was obtained from a woman aged 55-69 years with acute or convalescent COVID-19. V is TRBV7-7 and J is TRBJ2-2; 10 bases align to TRBD1. The CDR3 here is CASSGGQGVDTGELFF. The CDR3 bases are TGTGCCAGCAGCGGTGGACAGGGGGTGGACACCGGGGAGCTGTTTTTT.